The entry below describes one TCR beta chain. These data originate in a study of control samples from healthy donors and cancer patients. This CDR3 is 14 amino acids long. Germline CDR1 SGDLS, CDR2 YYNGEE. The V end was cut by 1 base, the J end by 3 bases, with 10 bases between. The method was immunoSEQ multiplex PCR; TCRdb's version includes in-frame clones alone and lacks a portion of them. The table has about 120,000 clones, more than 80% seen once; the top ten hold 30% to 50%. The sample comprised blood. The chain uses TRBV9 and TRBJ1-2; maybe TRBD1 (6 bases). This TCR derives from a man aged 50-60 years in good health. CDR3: CASSVRGQDYGYTF. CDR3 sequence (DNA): TGTGCCAGCAGCGTACGGGGGCAGGACTATGGCTACACCTTC.